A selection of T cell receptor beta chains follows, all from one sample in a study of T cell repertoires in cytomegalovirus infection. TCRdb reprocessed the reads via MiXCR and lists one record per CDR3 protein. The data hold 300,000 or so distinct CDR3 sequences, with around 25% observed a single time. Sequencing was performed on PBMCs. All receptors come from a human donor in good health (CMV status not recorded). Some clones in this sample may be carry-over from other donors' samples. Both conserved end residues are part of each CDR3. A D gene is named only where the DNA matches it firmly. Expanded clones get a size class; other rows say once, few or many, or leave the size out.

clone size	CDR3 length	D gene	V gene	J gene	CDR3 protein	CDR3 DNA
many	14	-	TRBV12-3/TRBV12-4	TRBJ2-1	CASTTGTVNNEQFF	TGTGCCAGCACCACCGGGACTGTAAACAATGAGCAGTTCTTC
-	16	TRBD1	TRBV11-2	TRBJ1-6	CASSLDGDRGNSPLHF	TGTGCCAGCAGCTTAGATGGGGACAGGGGAAATTCACCCCTCCACTTT
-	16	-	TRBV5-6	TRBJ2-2	CASSLGQVTGTGELFF	TGTGCCAGCAGCTTGGGTCAGGTTACCGGTACCGGGGAGCTGTTTTTT
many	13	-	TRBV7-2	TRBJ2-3	CASSAPRADTQYF	TGTGCCAGCAGCGCCCCTCGAGCAGATACGCAGTATTTT
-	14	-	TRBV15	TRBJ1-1	CATSRDGRNTEAFF	TGTGCCACCAGCAGAGATGGACGTAACACTGAAGCTTTCTTT
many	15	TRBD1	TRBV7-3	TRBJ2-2	CASSSTGGITGELFF	TGTGCCAGCAGCTCGACAGGGGGCATCACCGGGGAGCTGTTTTTT
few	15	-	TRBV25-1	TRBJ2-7	CASSLRGSLPYEQYF	TGTGCCAGCTCCCTAAGGGGGAGCCTTCCCTACGAGCAGTACTTC
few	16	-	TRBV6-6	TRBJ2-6	CASGFGRNSGANVLTF	TGTGCCAGTGGATTCGGGCGGAACTCTGGGGCCAACGTCCTGACTTTC
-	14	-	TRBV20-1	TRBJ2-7	CSARPGTHSYEQYF	TGCAGTGCTAGACCGGGGACGCACTCCTACGAGCAGTACTTC
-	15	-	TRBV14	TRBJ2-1	CASSYLEAGYNEQFF	TGTGCCAGCAGCTACCTGGAGGCAGGTTACAATGAGCAGTTCTTC
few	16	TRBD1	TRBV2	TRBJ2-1	CASSESRQGPYNEQFF	TGTGCCAGCAGTGAATCCAGACAGGGACCCTACAATGAGCAGTTCTTC
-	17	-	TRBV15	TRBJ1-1	CATSRGGAGSDKNEAFF	TGTGCCACCAGCAGAGGGGGGGCGGGTTCGGACAAAAATGAAGCTTTCTTT
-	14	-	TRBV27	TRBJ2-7	CASRYSDGTYEQYF	TGTGCCAGCAGATACTCCGATGGGACCTACGAGCAGTACTTC
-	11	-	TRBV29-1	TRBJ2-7	CSGGQAYEQYF	TGCAGCGGGGGACAAGCCTACGAGCAGTACTTC
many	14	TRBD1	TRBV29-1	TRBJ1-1	CSVGTGTADTEAFF	TGCAGCGTCGGAACCGGGACAGCGGACACTGAAGCTTTCTTT
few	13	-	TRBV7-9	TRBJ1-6	CASSRVVNSPLHF	TGTGCCAGCAGCAGGGTGGTAAATTCACCCCTCCACTTT
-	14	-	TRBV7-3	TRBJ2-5	CASSLSRGEGTQYF	TGTGCCAGCAGCTTAAGCAGGGGAGAAGGAACCCAGTACTTC
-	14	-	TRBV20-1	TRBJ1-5	CSANYRDSNQPQHF	TGCAGTGCCAATTACAGGGATAGCAATCAGCCCCAGCATTTT
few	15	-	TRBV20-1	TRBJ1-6	CSARVPGDRNSPLHF	TGCAGTGCTAGGGTTCCAGGGGATAGGAATTCACCCCTCCACTTT
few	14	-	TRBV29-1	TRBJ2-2	CSVEEARPTGELFF	TGCAGCGTTGAAGAGGCTAGGCCCACCGGGGAGCTGTTTTTT
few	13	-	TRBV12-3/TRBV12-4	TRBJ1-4	CASSLLGTEKLFF	TGTGCCAGCAGTTTATTGGGCACCGAAAAACTGTTTTTT
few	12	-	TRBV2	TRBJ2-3	CASSPRADTQYF	TGTGCCAGCAGCCCCCGGGCAGATACGCAGTATTTT
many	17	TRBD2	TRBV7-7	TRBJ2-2	CASSPRQGGRGAGELFF	TGTGCCAGCAGCCCACGGCAAGGCGGGAGAGGGGCCGGGGAGCTGTTTTTT
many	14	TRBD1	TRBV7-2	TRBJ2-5	CASSLRQGTETQYF	TGTGCCAGCAGCTTAAGACAGGGTACCGAGACCCAGTACTTC
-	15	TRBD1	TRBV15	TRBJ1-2	CATSRDFDRGYGYTF	TGTGCCACCAGCAGAGATTTTGACAGGGGCTATGGCTACACCTTC
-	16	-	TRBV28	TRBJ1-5	CASSLLPSQPNQPQHF	TGTGCCAGCAGTTTGTTGCCCTCCCAACCAAATCAGCCCCAGCATTTT
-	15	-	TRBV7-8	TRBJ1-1	CASYISGGSNTEAFF	TGTGCCAGCTACATATCCGGGGGGTCGAACACTGAAGCTTTCTTT
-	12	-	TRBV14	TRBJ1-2	CASSQDYRGYTF	TGTGCCAGCAGCCAAGATTACCGCGGCTACACCTTC
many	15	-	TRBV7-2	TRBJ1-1	CASSKDFRVNTEAFF	TGTGCCAGCAGCAAGGATTTCAGGGTGAACACTGAAGCTTTCTTT
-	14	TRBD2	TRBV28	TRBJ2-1	CASTPGLANNEQFF	TGTGCCAGCACGCCGGGACTAGCGAACAATGAGCAGTTCTTC
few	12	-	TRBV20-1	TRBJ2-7	CSATKPLYEQYF	TGCAGTGCTACCAAGCCTCTTTACGAGCAGTACTTC
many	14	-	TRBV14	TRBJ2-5	CASSQDKGRETQYF	TGTGCCAGCAGCCAAGATAAGGGGCGGGAGACCCAGTACTTC
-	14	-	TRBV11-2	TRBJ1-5	CASSRDFQNQPQHF	TGTGCCAGCAGCCGAGATTTTCAAAACCAGCCCCAGCATTTT
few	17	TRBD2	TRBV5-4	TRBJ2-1	CASSLVGRSGRAAEQFF	TGTGCCAGCAGCTTGGTCGGGAGGAGCGGGAGGGCCGCTGAGCAGTTCTTC
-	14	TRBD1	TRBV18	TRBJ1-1	CASSRYTGDTEAFF	TGTGCCAGCTCACGATATACAGGGGACACTGAAGCTTTCTTT
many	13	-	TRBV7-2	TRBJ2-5	CASSSRLGGTQYF	TGTGCCAGCAGTTCCAGACTCGGGGGGACCCAGTACTTC
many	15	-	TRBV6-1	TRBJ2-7	CASSETVGKLYEQYF	TGTGCCAGCAGTGAAACTGTCGGGAAGCTCTACGAGCAGTACTTC
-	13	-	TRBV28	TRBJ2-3	CASSLTSPDTQYF	TGTGCCAGCAGTTTAACTAGCCCAGATACGCAGTATTTT
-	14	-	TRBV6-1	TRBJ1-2	CASSENSGWDGYTF	TGTGCCAGCAGTGAAAACAGCGGGTGGGATGGCTACACCTTC
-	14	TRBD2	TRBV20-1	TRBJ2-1	CSARPGLAQNEQFF	TGCAGTGCTAGACCGGGACTAGCGCAAAATGAGCAGTTCTTC
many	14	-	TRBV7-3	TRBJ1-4	CASSLTSVNEKLFF	TGTGCCAGCAGCTTAACGTCCGTTAATGAAAAACTGTTTTTT
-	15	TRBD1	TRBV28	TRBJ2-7	CASSLVGQGVYEQYF	TGTGCCAGCAGTTTAGTCGGACAGGGAGTCTACGAGCAGTACTTC
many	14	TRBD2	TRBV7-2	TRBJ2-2	CASRLAGPTGELFF	TGTGCCAGCAGACTAGCGGGACCCACCGGGGAGCTGTTTTTT
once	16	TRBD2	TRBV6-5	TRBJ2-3	CASRGRSGGRGDTQYF	TGTGCCAGCAGAGGTCGTAGCGGGGGGCGCGGAGATACGCAGTATTTT
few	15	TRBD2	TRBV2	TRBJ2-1	CASTEGLAVYNEQFF	TGTGCCAGCACCGAGGGGCTAGCGGTCTACAATGAGCAGTTCTTC
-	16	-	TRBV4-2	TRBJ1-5	CASSQSGRSGNQPQHF	TGTGCCAGCAGCCAATCCGGACGGAGCGGCAATCAGCCCCAGCATTTT
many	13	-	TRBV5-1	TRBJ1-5	CASSLEGDRPQHF	TGCGCCAGCAGCTTGGAAGGGGATCGGCCCCAGCATTTT
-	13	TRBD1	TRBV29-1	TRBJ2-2	CSGGTGDTGELFF	TGCAGCGGCGGGACAGGGGATACCGGGGAGCTGTTTTTT